This T cell receptor beta chain was documented in a study of cytomegalovirus exposure and HLA in healthy donors (dated 2017 in TCRdb). At the level of the whole study: An earlier analysis of roughly 570 of the donors reported 276 Gb of sequence data and around 110 million unique TCR beta sequences obtained from about 170 million T cells. Roughly 300 gigabases of sequencing data and approximately 85 million unique TCR sequences were included in an early release covering roughly 600 HLA-typed donors. Of the 350 to 450 genotyped donors, roughly 76% were placed in the genetic ancestry cluster associated with self-reported Caucasian donors. The study was designed to test whether signatures of past pathogen exposure could be identified by cataloging public T cell receptors. The T cell repertoires of 666 subjects were profiled by immunosequencing and related to cytomegalovirus serostatus. Along with the approximately 650-subject first cohort, a separate validation cohort of some 130 different subjects was used. To predict cytomegalovirus infection status, the study combined high-throughput TCR immunosequencing, statistical association of individual TCRs with disease status, and machine learning. To study patterns of TCR occurrence, a later analysis re-analyzed previously published TCR beta repertoires from around 670 donors and added high-resolution HLA genotyping. In the later analysis, no new phenotypic data were used to find candidate immune exposures; instead, reliance was placed on TCR beta sequences and their occurrence across donors. An earlier analysis of approximately 630 of the donors applied high-throughput TCR beta sequencing to assess whether each TCR beta V gene segment acted as functional or pseudogenic. Donor age, sex, ethnicity and CMV serostatus were compiled together with the repertoire data. Genome-wide SNP genotypes for about 60% of the roughly 670 donors were used in a later genetic analysis, which treated that subset as a discovery cohort. All discovery cohort repertoires had been generated on a single sequencing platform. HLA typing included class I and class II loci at four-digit resolution. The number of donors typed differed by locus, with roughly 629-640 for A, B, C, DRB1 and DQB1, roughly 520 for DQA1, 606 for DPA1, and under 490 for DPB1. Because of strong linkage in the cohort, roughly five DR-DQ haplotypes were treated as single units for association and clustering. Among about 370 genotyped donors of the cohort, an average of roughly 230,000 unique TCR beta nucleotide sequences was sequenced per donor, of which about 18% were non-productive. Here is what the overall study found, with its caveats: In a later analysis, several top co-occurrence clusters were reported to appear linked to parvovirus B19, influenza, CMV and Epstein-Barr virus. Because HLA typing was unavailable for some donors at each locus, only the typed subset was used in association tests. Assigning TCR associations to individual alleles was difficult when HLA alleles, especially DR and DQ, strongly co-occurred. Most TCR sequences were seen in very few donors, while some public TCRs were found in many individuals. Presence/absence analyses assumed roughly uniform sequencing depth across donors, an assumption that may not hold. A later genetic analysis associated a missense DCLRE1C variant with V-gene and J-gene trimming of TCR beta chains, and an independent cohort replicated the association. It was suggested by the authors that the approach could potentially be generalized to other disease states and immunological phenotypes. A later analysis associated 16,951 TCR beta sequences with specific HLA alleles at a false discovery rate of 0.05. A further reported finding was that TCR beta sequences accurately predicted the HLA-A and HLA-B alleles for most subjects in the first cohort. In a later analysis, TCR association rates were found to vary across HLA loci, with the most associated TCRs seen for DRB1 alleles and the fewest for HLA-C alleles. Because counts were too low, roughly 18 rarely observed V segments, including chromosome 9 orphons, were left out of the earlier analysis of some 640 of the donors. In a later analysis, HLA-associated TCR beta chains were found to be more clonally expanded and to have lower generation probabilities than equally common non-associated chains. In vitro tests confirmed that a few of the cytomegalovirus-associated TCR beta chains recognize cytomegalovirus antigens. Only TCR beta chains were sequenced in this cohort, and the absence of alpha or paired-chain data limited detectable features. In a later analysis, most CMV-associated TCR beta chains were found to appear HLA-restricted, with HLA associations seemingly driven largely by CMV exposure. According to a later genetic analysis, donors in an Asian-associated ancestry cluster had fewer N-insertions in productive TCRs than the approximately 710-donor mean. In an earlier analysis of 500 to 650 of the donors, most TCR beta V segments appeared in productive rearrangements about 90% or about 30% of the time, broadly matching IMGT annotations. The only immune exposure information available for the cohort was CMV serostatus. Cytomegalovirus status was reported to be diagnosed by the classifier with high specificity and sensitivity in both the original and validation cohorts. A cluster of highly shared sequence variants was judged likely to represent a technical artifact of the sequencing pipeline. Linkage disequilibrium might explain the correlated functional status among segregating V segments, but an unknown experimental factor could not be ruled out. The study gave a list of 150 to 200 TCR beta chains associated with cytomegalovirus.

The cohort comprised several hundred healthy bone marrow donors. At the time of sampling, all cohort members were nominally healthy, though unrecorded immune exposures were likely present. Of the approximately 700 cohort members, almost 300 had positive CMV serostatus and fewer than 450 had negative CMV serostatus, and CMV serostatus was not recorded for the donor. Every donor gave a peripheral blood sample, and the peripheral blood mononuclear cells from that sample were used for TCR beta sequencing. The Qiagen DNeasy Blood Extraction Kit was used to extract genomic DNA from the blood cell samples. Libraries came from the immunoSEQ multiplex PCR assay. The multiplex PCR relied on a mix of 60 forward primers for TCR Vbeta segments and 13 reverse primers for TCR Jbeta segments. The CDR3 region of rearranged TCR beta genes was amplified from genomic DNA with a multiplex PCR assay. Amplified TCR beta libraries were sequenced as 87-base-pair reads on the Illumina HiSeq System. The authors' analysis ran thus. A later analysis tallied roughly 76 million unique TCR beta chains across the 666 repertoires, and approximately 12 million of those chains were shared by two or more donors. Raw reads were error-corrected and collapsed into unique sequences with a nearest-neighbor algorithm that merged closely related sequences to remove PCR and sequencing errors. CDR3 sequences were aligned to IMGT reference sequences to assign V, D and J gene segments. For a sequence to be retained, at least a six-nucleotide match to both a V gene segment and a J gene segment was required. Rearrangements were called productive when the CDR3 lacked stop codons and stayed in frame with V and J; all others were non-productive. CDR3 was defined according to IMGT convention as the region running from the second conserved V-encoded cysteine to the conserved J-encoded phenylalanine. In an earlier analysis of roughly 580 of the donors, sequences lacking an unambiguous match to a single V gene segment were excluded. An earlier analysis of 587 of the donors classified V segments as functional when productive rearrangements were above 56.7% and as segregating when the standard deviation between donors was above 5%. A statistical classification framework was built for diagnosing cytomegalovirus status from the catalog of TCR beta chain sequences. In a later analysis, TCR nucleotide sequences were compared against IMGT/GENE-DB human TR gene sequences so that V and J genes could be assigned. The TCRdist pipeline was used in a later analysis to assign CDR3 sequences and most-parsimonious VDJ recombination scenarios. A later analysis defined each TCR beta chain by its CDR3 amino acid sequence plus V-gene family, and excluded reads lacking a unique V-gene family. As a way to deal with suspected cross-contamination and a sequencing artifact, a later analysis dropped under 600 nucleotide sequences that were highly shared and had low generation probability. In a later analysis, a clonal expansion index was calculated for each public chain from normalized within-repertoire ranks of inferred template counts. Generation probabilities in a later analysis came from a VDJ recombination model fitted to out-of-frame rearrangements, and those results were checked against IGoR. Hypergeometric tests were used in a later analysis to score TCR-TCR, TCR-HLA and TCR-CMV co-occurrence, with a repertoire-size bias correction applied to the TCR pairs. In a later analysis, false discovery rates were estimated by permuting HLA or CMV assignments 20 times. A later analysis grouped co-occurring TCRs with DBSCAN, adding TCRdist sequence similarity when clustering within HLA-allele-positive subsets. Co-occurrence clustering excluded repertoires with fewer than 30,000 or more than 120,000 public chains, plus five with anomalous nucleotide sharing. TCRdb retrieved this table from immuneACCESS and kept in-frame rearrangements only. Not all clones are present; in checked studies, unresolved V genes account for under half, and no reason is known for the remainder. The V and J calls and the clone size are those of that table, but D and trimming were determined from the DNA. The sample data list approximately 140,000 clones, and roughly 77% of these were observed just once. The ten biggest clones cover 3.5% of the sample.

This clone was detected only a few times. Its antigen is unknown. Base qualities are not at hand, and no much larger clone is one base apart. This sequence originates from a human donor in good health. Sequencing was performed on PBMCs.

The DNA reads TGTGCCAGTAGTATAGTAGGCGGGAGGGGGTACAATGAGCAGTTCTTC. Translated, it gives CASSIVGGRGYNEQFF. The chain uses TRBV19 and TRBJ2-1; 9 middle bases align to TRBD2. The CDR3 measures 16 amino acids from cysteine to phenylalanine. The read is trimmed to its CDR3 DNA, 48 bases read in frame from base 1. V loses 1 base at its end and J loses 4 bases; junction bases beyond the gene matches: 5. Per the germline V gene (reference sequence), LNHDA is the CDR1 and SQIVND is the CDR2. The variable domain in full, with residues beyond the CDR3 obtained from the reference TRBV19 and TRBJ2-1 genes, is DGGITQSPKYLFRKEGQNVTLSCEQNLNHDAMYWYRQDPGQGLRLIYYSQIVNDFQKGDIAEGYSVSREKKESFPLTVTSAQKNPTAFYLCASSIVGGRGYNEQFFGPGTRLTVL.